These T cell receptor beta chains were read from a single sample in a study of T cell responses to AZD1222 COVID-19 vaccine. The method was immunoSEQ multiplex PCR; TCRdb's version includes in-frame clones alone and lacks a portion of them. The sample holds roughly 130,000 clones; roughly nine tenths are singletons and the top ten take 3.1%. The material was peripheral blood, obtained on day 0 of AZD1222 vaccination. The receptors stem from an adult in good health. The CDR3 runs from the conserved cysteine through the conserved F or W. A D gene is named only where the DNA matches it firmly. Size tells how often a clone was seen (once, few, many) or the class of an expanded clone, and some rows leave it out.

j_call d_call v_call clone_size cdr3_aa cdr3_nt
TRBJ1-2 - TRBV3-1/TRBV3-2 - CASSQDLAGAVPTHGYTF TGTGCCAGCAGCCAAGATCTGGCAGGGGCCGTACCAACACATGGCTACACCTTC
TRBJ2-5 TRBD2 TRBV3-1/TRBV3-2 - CASSRSPSGGFQETQYF TGTGCCAGCAGCCGCTCTCCTAGCGGGGGGTTTCAAGAGACCCAGTACTTC
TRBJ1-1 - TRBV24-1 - CATSDGANTEAFF TGTGCCACCAGTGATGGTGCGAACACTGAAGCTTTCTTT
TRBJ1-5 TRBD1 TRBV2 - CASTSDRGPQPQHF TGTGCCAGCACCTCCGACAGGGGGCCTCAGCCCCAGCATTTT
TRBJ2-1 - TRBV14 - CASSRLGWNEQFF TGTGCCAGCAGCCGCCTGGGCTGGAATGAGCAGTTCTTC
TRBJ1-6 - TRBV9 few CASSDGNYNSPLHF TGTGCCAGCAGCGATGGAAACTATAATTCACCCCTCCACTTT
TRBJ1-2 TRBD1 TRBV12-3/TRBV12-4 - CASTETGGYGYTF TGTGCCAGCACCGAAACAGGGGGCTATGGCTACACCTTC
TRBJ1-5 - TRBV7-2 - CASSLGIGGNQPQHF TGTGCCAGCAGCTTAGGAATAGGGGGCAATCAGCCCCAGCATTTT
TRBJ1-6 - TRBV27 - CASTLLGSYNSPLHF TGTGCCAGCACTCTATTGGGCTCTTATAATTCACCCCTCCACTTT
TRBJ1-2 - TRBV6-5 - CASRDLWADYGYTF TGTGCCAGCAGAGACCTATGGGCAGACTATGGCTACACCTTC
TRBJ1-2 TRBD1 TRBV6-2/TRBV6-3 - CASSYAKTGANYGYTF TGTGCCAGCAGTTATGCGAAGACAGGGGCGAACTATGGCTACACCTTC
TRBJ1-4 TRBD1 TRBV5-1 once CASSDPQGAGEKLFF TGCGCCAGCAGCGATCCACAGGGGGCGGGGGAAAAACTGTTTTTT
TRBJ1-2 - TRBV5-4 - CASSLGTTYGYTF TGTGCCAGCAGCTTAGGGACAACTTATGGCTACACCTTC
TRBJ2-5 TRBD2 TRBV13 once CASSLVVGGQYF TGTGCCAGCAGCTTAGTGGTCGGGGGGCAGTACTTC
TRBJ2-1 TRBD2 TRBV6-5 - CASSSPGGGGYNEQFF TGTGCCAGCAGTTCACCTGGCGGGGGTGGTTACAATGAGCAGTTCTTC
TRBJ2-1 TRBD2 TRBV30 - CAWSGLGGGLNEQFF TGTGCCTGGAGTGGGCTTGGCGGGGGGTTGAATGAGCAGTTCTTC
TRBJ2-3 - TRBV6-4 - CASSDSGRGTDTQYF TGTGCCAGCAGTGACTCGGGAAGGGGCACAGATACGCAGTATTTT
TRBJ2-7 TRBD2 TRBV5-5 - CASSPIGLAGNEQYF TGTGCCAGCAGCCCAATAGGACTAGCGGGAAACGAGCAGTACTTC
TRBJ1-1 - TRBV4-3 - CASSQHFRGWDTEAFF TGCGCCAGCAGCCAGCACTTTAGGGGGTGGGACACTGAAGCTTTCTTT
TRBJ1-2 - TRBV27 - CASSLRGGTYGYTF TGTGCCAGCAGTCTTAGAGGGGGGACCTATGGCTACACCTTC
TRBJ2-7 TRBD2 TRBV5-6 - CASSLDGSSGRPPYEQYF TGTGCCAGCAGCTTGGATGGGTCTAGCGGGAGGCCTCCCTACGAGCAGTACTTC